This T cell receptor (beta chain) was recorded in a study of Ad26.COV2.S vaccination and SARS-CoV-2 variants. The treatment: some 20 received Ad26.COV2.S at low or high dose, single or two shots; about 5 received placebo; per-sample allocation not given. The investigators took samples on day 63 after the first vaccine or placebo injection. Per the germline V gene, CDR1 is SGHNT and CDR2 is YENEEA. Between the trimmed V and J ends, which lost 1 base and 8 bases, there was a span of 6 bases. The CDR3 has 12 amino acids. Assay used: immunoSEQ multiplex PCR; TCRdb lists only in-frame clones, some missing. Here the sample spans fewer than 500,000 clones, roughly 87% being singletons.

The rearrangement joins TRBV11-3 to TRBJ2-4, with no clear D. Specimen: peripheral blood, collected in a trial of Ad26.COV2.S vaccine versus placebo. This receptor was taken from a person between 18 and 59 years old who received the Ad26.COV2.S COVID-19 vaccine or a placebo. CDR3 region: CASSLGLDIQYF. The CDR3 nucleotides read TGTGCCAGCAGCTTAGGGTTAGACATTCAGTACTTC.